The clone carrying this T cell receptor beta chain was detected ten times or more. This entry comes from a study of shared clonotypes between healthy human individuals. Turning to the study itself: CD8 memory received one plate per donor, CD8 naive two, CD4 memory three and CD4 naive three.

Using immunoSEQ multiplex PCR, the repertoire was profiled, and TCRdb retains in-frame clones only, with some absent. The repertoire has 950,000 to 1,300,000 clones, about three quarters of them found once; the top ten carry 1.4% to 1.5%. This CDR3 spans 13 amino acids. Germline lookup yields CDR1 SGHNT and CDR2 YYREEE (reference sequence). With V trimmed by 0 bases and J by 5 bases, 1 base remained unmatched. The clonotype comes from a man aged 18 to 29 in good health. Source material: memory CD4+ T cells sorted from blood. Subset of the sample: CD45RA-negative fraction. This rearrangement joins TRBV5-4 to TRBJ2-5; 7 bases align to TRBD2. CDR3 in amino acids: CASSLDGRETQYF. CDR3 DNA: TGTGCCAGCAGCTTGGACGGGAGGGAGACCCAGTACTTC.